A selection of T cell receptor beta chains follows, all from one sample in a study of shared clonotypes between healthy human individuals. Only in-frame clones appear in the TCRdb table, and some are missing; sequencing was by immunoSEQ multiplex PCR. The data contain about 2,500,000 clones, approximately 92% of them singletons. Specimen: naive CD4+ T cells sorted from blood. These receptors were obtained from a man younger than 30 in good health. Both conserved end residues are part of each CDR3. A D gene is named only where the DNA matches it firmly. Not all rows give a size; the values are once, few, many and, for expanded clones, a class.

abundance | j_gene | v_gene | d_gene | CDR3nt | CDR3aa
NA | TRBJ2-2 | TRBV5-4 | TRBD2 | TGTGCCAGCAGCCCCGGGACTAGCGGGCTGGGTAGGACCGGGGAGCTGTTTTTT | CASSPGTSGLGRTGELFF
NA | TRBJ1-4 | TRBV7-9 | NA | TGTGCCAGCAGCTTAGGGCCGGGAGTAGGGGTTGCAACTAATGAAAAACTGTTTTTT | CASSLGPGVGVATNEKLFF
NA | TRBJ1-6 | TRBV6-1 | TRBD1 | TGTGCCAGCAGTGAACTAGGACAGGGGAGAAATTCACCCCTCCACTTT | CASSELGQGRNSPLHF
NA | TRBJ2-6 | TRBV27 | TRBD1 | TGTGCCAGCAGGAATGACAGGGCCCTCACTGGGGCCAACGTCCTGACTTTC | CASRNDRALTGANVLTF
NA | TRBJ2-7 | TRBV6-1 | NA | TGTGCCAGCAGTCACGGAGGGAAGCAGTACTTC | CASSHGGKQYF
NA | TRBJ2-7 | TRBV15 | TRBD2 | TGTGCCACCAGCAGCTCAAGCGGGACCCTCCCCTACGAGCAGTACTTC | CATSSSSGTLPYEQYF
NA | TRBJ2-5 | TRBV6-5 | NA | TGTGCCAGCAGTATGACAGTCCAAGAGACCCAGTACTTC | CASSMTVQETQYF
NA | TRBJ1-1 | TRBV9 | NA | TGTGCCAGCAGCGTAGGAGGGGGGCTCTCGAACACTGAAGCTTTCTTT | CASSVGGGLSNTEAFF
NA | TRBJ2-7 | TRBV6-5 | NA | TGTGCCAGCAGTTACTTAGGACTCTCCTACGAGCAGTACTTC | CASSYLGLSYEQYF
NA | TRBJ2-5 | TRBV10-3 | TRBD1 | TGTGCCATCAGTGAGTCTCCAGGGGGTGAGACCCAGTACTTC | CAISESPGGETQYF
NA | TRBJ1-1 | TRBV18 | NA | TGTGCCAGCTCCGGCCGGGACCGCGGTGACGCTGAAGCTTTCTTT | CASSGRDRGDAEAFF
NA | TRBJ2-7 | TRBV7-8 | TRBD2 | TGTGCCAGCAGCTCGACTAGCGGAGGGGACTCCTACGAGCAGTACTTC | CASSSTSGGDSYEQYF
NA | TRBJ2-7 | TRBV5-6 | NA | TGTGCCAGCAGCTTGTACGGGGAGCGAGGATCCTACGAGCAGTACTTC | CASSLYGERGSYEQYF
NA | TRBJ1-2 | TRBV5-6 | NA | TGTGCCAGCAGCCGGGCGGGCAGGGAATTCTATGGCTACACCTTC | CASSRAGREFYGYTF
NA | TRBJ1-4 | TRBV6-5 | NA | TGTGCCAGCAGTTACGTGGCAGGGAACGAAAAACTGTTTTTT | CASSYVAGNEKLFF
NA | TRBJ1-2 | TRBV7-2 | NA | TGTGCCAGCAGCTTAGAAGGATGGCCTGACTATGGCTACACCTTC | CASSLEGWPDYGYTF
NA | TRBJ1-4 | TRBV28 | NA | TGTGCCAGCAGTCTCCCAGGGCGTGAAAAACTGTTTTTT | CASSLPGREKLFF
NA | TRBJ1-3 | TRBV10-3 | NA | TGTGCCATCAAGGAGGACCCGTCAGGAAACACCATATATTTT | CAIKEDPSGNTIYF
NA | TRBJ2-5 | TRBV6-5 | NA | TGTGCCAGCAGCCCTCTAGGGGGGCCAGAGACCCAGTACTTC | CASSPLGGPETQYF
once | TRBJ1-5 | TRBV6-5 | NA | TGTGCCAGCAGTTACGGGGAAAGCAATCAGCCCCAGCATTTT | CASSYGESNQPQHF
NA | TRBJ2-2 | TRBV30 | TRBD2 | TGTGCCTGGAGTGTCGTCCGGACTAGCGTGGGCACCGGGGAGCTGTTTTTT | CAWSVVRTSVGTGELFF
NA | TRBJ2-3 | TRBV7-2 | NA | TGTGCCAGCAGCACCCGACGGACTAGCACAGATACGCAGTATTTT | CASSTRRTSTDTQYF
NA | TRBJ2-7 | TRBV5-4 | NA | TGTGCCAGCAGCTTAGACCCTACAAACGAATACGAGCAGTACTTC | CASSLDPTNEYEQYF
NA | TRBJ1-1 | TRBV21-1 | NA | TGTGCCAGCAGCAAAGAGGCGTGGGGGCGCGTGAACACTGAAGCTTTCTTT | CASSKEAWGRVNTEAFF
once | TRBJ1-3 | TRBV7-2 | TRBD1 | TGTGCCAGCAGATCCGACAGGGGCCTTAAGGGAAACACCATATATTTT | CASRSDRGLKGNTIYF
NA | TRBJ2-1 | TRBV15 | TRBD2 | TGTGCCACCAGCATTGGGGGGCTAGCGGGAGACGAGCAGTTCTTC | CATSIGGLAGDEQFF
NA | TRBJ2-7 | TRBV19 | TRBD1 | TGTGCCAGTAGTTGGACAGGGTCGATGGACTACGAGCAGTACTTC | CASSWTGSMDYEQYF